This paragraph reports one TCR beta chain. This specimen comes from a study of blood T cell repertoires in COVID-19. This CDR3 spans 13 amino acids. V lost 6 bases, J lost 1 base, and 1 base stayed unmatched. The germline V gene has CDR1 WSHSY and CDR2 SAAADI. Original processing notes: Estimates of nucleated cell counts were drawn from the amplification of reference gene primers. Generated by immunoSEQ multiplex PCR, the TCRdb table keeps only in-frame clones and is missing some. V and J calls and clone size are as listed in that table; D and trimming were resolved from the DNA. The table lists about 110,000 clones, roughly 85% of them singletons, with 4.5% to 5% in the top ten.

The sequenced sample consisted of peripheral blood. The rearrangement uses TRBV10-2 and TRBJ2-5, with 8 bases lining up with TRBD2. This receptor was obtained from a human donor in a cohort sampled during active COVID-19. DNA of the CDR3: TGCGCCAGCAGGCGGGGGGCCCAAGAGACCCAGTACTTC. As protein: CASRRGAQETQYF.